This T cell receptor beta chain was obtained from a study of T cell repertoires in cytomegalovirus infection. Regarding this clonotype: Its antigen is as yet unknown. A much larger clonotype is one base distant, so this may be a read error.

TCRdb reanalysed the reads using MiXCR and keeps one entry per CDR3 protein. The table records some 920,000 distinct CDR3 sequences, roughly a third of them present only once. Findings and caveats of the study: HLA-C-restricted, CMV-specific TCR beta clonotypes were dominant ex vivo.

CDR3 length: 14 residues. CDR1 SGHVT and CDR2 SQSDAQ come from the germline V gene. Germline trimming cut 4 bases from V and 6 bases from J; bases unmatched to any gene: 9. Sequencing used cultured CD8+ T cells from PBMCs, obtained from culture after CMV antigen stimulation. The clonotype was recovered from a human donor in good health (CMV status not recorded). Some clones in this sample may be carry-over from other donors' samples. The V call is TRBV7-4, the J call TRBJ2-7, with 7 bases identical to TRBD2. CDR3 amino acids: CASSSSREICEQYF. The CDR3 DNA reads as TGTGCCAGCAGCTCATCGCGGGAGATCTGCGAGCAGTACTTC.